The 23 T cell receptor beta chains below were found in one sample sequenced in a study of control samples from healthy donors and cancer patients. Libraries were prepared by immunoSEQ multiplex PCR; TCRdb keeps only in-frame clonotypes and omits some of them. The sample includes about 67,000 clones, roughly 86% of them seen just once. The source material was PBMCs. These receptors were collected from a woman aged 45-65 years with head and neck cancer.

The chain recombines TRBV14 with TRBJ1-6; D remains ambiguous. The ends were cut back, 4 bases at V and 10 bases at J, with 14 bases in the middle. In germline, CDR1 is SGHDN, CDR2 FVKESK. CDR3 length: 14 residues. The DNA for the CDR3 is TGTGCCAGCAGCCGAGCAGCCCAAGCCTCACCCCTCCACTTT. Protein sequence: CASSRAAQASPLHF.

The gene calls are TRBV6-1 and TRBJ1-3; 8 positions agree with TRBD1. The germline gives CDR1 MNHNS, CDR2 SASEGT. Trimming took 3 bases from V and 2 from J; bases not matched to a gene: 3. This CDR3 is built from 15 residues. CDR3 sequence reads: CASSEETGAGNTIYF. The CDR3 region has the DNA TGTGCCAGCAGTGAGGAGACAGGGGCTGGAAACACCATATATTTT.

The rearrangement uses TRBV2 and TRBJ1-2; D is ambiguous. The CDR3 totals 11 residues. V was shortened by 4 bases and J by 8 bases, with 8 bases between the two germline ends. Per germline, CDR1 SNHLY and CDR2 FYNNEI. The CDR3 sequence: CASSGGGGYTF. CDR3 in DNA: TGTGCCAGCAGTGGGGGTGGGGGCTACACCTTC.

As for this clone: Sequence at one end of the junction differs from germline and may be a read error. The chain links TRBV7-2 to TRBJ2-7; D is possibly TRBD1 (6 bases). CDR3 length equals 14 residues. CDR1 SGHTA and CDR2 FQGNSA come from the germline V gene. CDR3 coding DNA: TGTGCCAGCAGCCTCCGGGACACCTCCTGCGAGCAGTACTTC. This sequence encodes CASSLRDTSCEQYF.

The chain has TRBV27 and TRBJ1-1; 8 bases match TRBD1. Germline V lookup: CDR1 MNHEY, CDR2 SMNVEV (reference sequence). V was clipped by 6 bases and J by 8 bases; unmatched bases: 8. This CDR3 has 13 residues. The CDR3 loop reads CASRITGQAEAFF. The CDR3 DNA reads as TGTGCCAGCAGAATCACGGGACAGGCCGAAGCTTTCTTT.

This sequence joins TRBV9 and TRBJ1-1; a weak D match, TRBD1 (5 bases). CDR3 length: 15 residues. Germline V lookup: CDR1 SGDLS, CDR2 YYNGEE. Trimming stripped 4 bases from V and 0 bases from J, with 13 bases between. The CDR3 bases are TGTGCCAGCAGCCCCCAGGCAGGGCTGAACACTGAAGCTTTCTTT. This codes for CASSPQAGLNTEAFF. Looking up the rest from reference TRBV9 and TRBJ1-1 gives the full variable domain: DSGVTQTPKHLITATGQRVTLRCSPRSGDLSVYWYQQSLDQGLQFLIQYYNGEERAKGNILERFSAQQFPDLHSELNLSSLELGDSALYFCASSPQAGLNTEAFFGQGTRLTVV.

A single count supports this clone. The genes are TRBV27 and TRBJ1-1; D call uncertain. Germline lookup yields CDR1 MNHEY and CDR2 SMNVEV (reference sequence). The CDR3 contains 14 residues. With 3 bases removed from V and 5 bases from J, the gap between germline ends came to 13 bases. CDR3 residues: CASSFSKAGTEAFF. The CDR3 DNA reads TGTGCCAGCAGTTTTAGCAAGGCGGGGACTGAAGCTTTCTTT.

The chain couples TRBV5-6 to TRBJ2-3; 9 bases are a match to TRBD2. This CDR3 has 16 amino acids. Per the germline V gene, CDR1 is SGHDT and CDR2 is YYEEEE. J gave up 1 base and V 3 bases, and 6 bases lay outside the gene matches. The CDR3 sequence is CASSSTGTSRTDTQYF. CDR3 nucleotide sequence: TGTGCCAGCAGCTCGACCGGGACTAGCCGCACAGATACGCAGTATTTT.

The V gene is TRBV2, the J gene TRBJ1-1; perhaps TRBD1 as D (5 bases). CDR1 and CDR2 from the germline V gene are SNHLY and FYNNEI. Trimming stripped 7 bases from V and 3 bases from J, with 15 bases between. The CDR3 has 14 residues. The CDR3, as DNA: TGTGCCAGCACCGAGGGGTCAGGACACACTGAAGCTTTCTTT. Protein sequence: CASTEGSGHTEAFF.

CDR3 DNA: TGTGCCAGCAGCTTAGAAAGAGGAGGGACTGCTGGGGCCAACGTCCTGACTTTC. Translated, it gives CASSLERGGTAGANVLTF. The V call is TRBV7-2, the J call TRBJ2-6, with D possibly TRBD2 on 6 matching bases. Trimming cost V 1 base and J 2 bases, with 15 bases left between them. The CDR3 spans 18 residues. Germline-derived CDR1 and CDR2 are SGHTA and FQGNSA. Together with reference TRBV7-2 and TRBJ2-6, the CDR3 gives the full variable domain: GAGVSQSPSNKVTEKGKDVELRCDPISGHTALYWYRQSLGQGLEFLIYFQGNSAPDKSGLPSDRFSAERTGGSVSTLTIQRTQQEDSAVYLCASSLERGGTAGANVLTFGAGSRLTVL.

V usage is TRBV28 and J usage is TRBJ1-2, with D unclear. Germline CDR1 and CDR2: MDHEN and SYDVKM. V lost 3 bases to trimming and J lost 4 bases, with 12 bases between them. The CDR3 spans 14 residues. Here the CDR3 DNA reads TGTGCCAGCAGTTTGATTACAGCACCCTATGGCTACACCTTC. This gives the protein CASSLITAPYGYTF.

The CDR3 DNA sequence: TGTGCCAGCAGCTTGGGGGAGACCAATAATCAGCCCCAGCATTTT. It codes for CASSLGETNNQPQHF. The chain recombines TRBV7-2 with TRBJ1-5; D is possibly TRBD1 (5 bases). Trimming removed 3 bases at V and 4 bases at J, with 13 bases between. The V gene's germline CDR1 is SGHTA and CDR2 FQGNSA. The CDR3 is 15 amino acids. The whole variable domain, filled in from reference TRBV7-2 and TRBJ1-5, reads GAGVSQSPSNKVTEKGKDVELRCDPISGHTALYWYRQSLGQGLEFLIYFQGNSAPDKSGLPSDRFSAERTGGSVSTLTIQRTQQEDSAVYLCASSLGETNNQPQHFGDGTRLSIL.

The chain couples TRBV27 to TRBJ2-7; D perhaps matches TRBD1 (5 bases). V lost 1 base and J lost 12, with 10 bases in between. The germline CDR1 and CDR2 sequences are MNHEY and SMNVEV (reference sequence). The CDR3 spans 11 residues. The CDR3 DNA is TGTGCCAGCAGTTTATTGGGGCGCTGGTACTTC. Translated, it gives CASSLLGRWYF.

The gene calls are TRBV11-3 and TRBJ1-5; TRBD1 agrees at 7 bases. Germline CDR1 is SGHNT and CDR2 is YENEEA. J was trimmed by 3 bases and V by 5 bases; bases with no gene match: 10. The CDR3 spans 16 residues. The CDR3 sequence is CASSTRHRGPNQPQHF. DNA of the CDR3: TGTGCCAGCAGCACCCGCCACAGGGGTCCCAATCAGCCCCAGCATTTT.

CDR3 in amino acids: CSASGETQYF. The CDR3 region has the DNA TGCAGTGCTAGCGGAGAGACCCAGTACTTC. The rearrangement joins TRBV20-1 to TRBJ2-5, with D uncertain. The germline V gene encodes CDR1 DFQATT and CDR2 SNEGSKA (reference sequence). The CDR3 is 10 amino acids. V lost 3 bases, J lost 4 bases, and 3 bases lay in between.

The V call is TRBV11-2, the J call TRBJ2-7; D gene uncertain. Looked up from germline, CDR1 is SGHAT and CDR2 is FQNNGV. The CDR3 is 13 amino acids. V lost 4 bases, J lost 3 bases, and 10 bases lay in between. CDR3 sequence (DNA): TGTGCCAGCAGCTCCGGACCGAACTACGAGCAGTACTTC. This codes for CASSSGPNYEQYF.

The gene calls are TRBV4-1 and TRBJ2-5; D possibly matches TRBD1 or TRBD2 (5 bases each). Germline V lookup: CDR1 MGHRA, CDR2 YSYEKL. This CDR3 is built from 15 residues. Deletions cut 2 bases from V and 3 bases from J, with 13 bases between. The CDR3 protein is CASSQRGGGEETQYF. Here the CDR3 DNA reads TGCGCCAGCAGCCAACGTGGGGGTGGGGAAGAGACCCAGTACTTC.

This chain joins TRBV3-1 (or the pseudogene TRBV3-2) and TRBJ2-2; 7 bases align to TRBD2. The CDR3 runs 16 residues. From germline, CDR1 is LGHDT and CDR2 YNNKEL (reference sequence). The ends lost 5 bases at V and 4 bases at J; junction bases unmatched: 10. The CDR3 DNA reads as TGTGCCAGCAGCACCCGGACGGGGGGAGGCACCGGGGAGCTGTTTTTT. Protein product: CASSTRTGGGTGELFF.

The V call is TRBV9, the J call TRBJ1-5; D unresolved. This CDR3 has 17 residues. V was clipped by 0 bases and J by 0 bases, with 13 bases between them. Per germline, CDR1 SGDLS and CDR2 YYNGEE. The CDR3 DNA reads as TGTGCCAGCAGCGTAGTAGGGTCAGGCAATAGCAATCAGCCCCAGCATTTT. Its translation: CASSVVGSGNSNQPQHF.

This chain uses TRBV4-1 with TRBJ2-7; tentative D call: TRBD1 (6 bases). CDR1 MGHRA and CDR2 YSYEKL come from the germline V gene. Trimming cost V 3 bases and J 2 bases, with 14 bases left between them. The CDR3 runs 15 residues. The CDR3 nucleotides read TGCGCCAGCAGCCAGGAAACAGGGTGGACCTACGAGCAGTACTTC. Its protein is CASSQETGWTYEQYF.

The chain couples TRBV5-1 to TRBJ2-3; D is perhaps TRBD1 (6 bases). The germline V gene encodes CDR1 SGHRS and CDR2 YFSETQ. The CDR3 consists of 15 residues. Trimming stripped 3 bases from V and 0 bases from J, with 11 bases between. This CDR3 is CASSSTGSSTDTQYF. The CDR3, as DNA: TGCGCCAGCAGCTCAACAGGGTCTAGCACAGATACGCAGTATTTT.

The chain uses TRBV3-1 (or the pseudogene TRBV3-2) and TRBJ1-1; TRBD1 aligns across 8 bases. With 0 bases clipped from V and 0 bases from J, the junction kept 15 bases outside the gene matches. Germline V lookup: CDR1 LGHDT, CDR2 YNNKEL (reference sequence). CDR3 length equals 20 residues. The CDR3 coding sequence is TGTGCCAGCAGCCAAGAAGGAGGAGTGGGACAGGCTTTCGTGAACACTGAAGCTTTCTTT. It encodes CASSQEGGVGQAFVNTEAFF.

V usage is TRBV7-3 and J usage is TRBJ2-3; tentative D call: TRBD2 (5 bases). The CDR3 has 16 amino acids. The germline V gene has CDR1 SGHTA and CDR2 FQGTGA. The V end was cut by 2 bases, the J end by 0 bases, with 12 bases between. In nucleotides, the CDR3 is TGTGCCAGCAGCTTATTAGCGACATCTAGCACAGATACGCAGTATTTT. Its translation is CASSLLATSSTDTQYF.